Listed below are T cell receptor beta chains from one sample, sequenced in a study of blood T cell repertoires in COVID-19. Sequenced by immunoSEQ multiplex PCR; TCRdb stores in-frame clones only, minus some. The sample lists approximately 450,000 clones; 70% to 90% were seen once. Sequenced input: PBMCs or T cells enriched from blood (not recorded which). The receptors here all came from a woman younger than 35 with acute COVID-19. Each CDR3 is given with its conserved first and last residue. The order of the fields is D gene, clone size, J gene, V gene, CDR3 protein, CDR3 DNA. D genes are given only for firm matches. Size is stated for part of the rows, as once, few or many counts, or as a class when the clone is expanded.

D gene: NA; clone size: NA; J gene: TRBJ1-2; V gene: TRBV7-2; CDR3 protein: CASSSGGHKGYTF; CDR3 DNA: TGTGCCAGCAGCTCCGGCGGTCACAAGGGCTACACCTTC
D gene: NA; clone size: NA; J gene: TRBJ2-7; V gene: TRBV6-5; CDR3 protein: CASRKSDEQYF; CDR3 DNA: TGTGCCAGCAGGAAATCAGACGAGCAGTACTTC
D gene: TRBD1; clone size: NA; J gene: TRBJ2-1; V gene: TRBV2; CDR3 protein: CASGTGIYNEQFF; CDR3 DNA: TGTGCCAGCGGGACAGGGATCTACAATGAGCAGTTCTTC
D gene: TRBD2; clone size: NA; J gene: TRBJ2-1; V gene: TRBV7-2; CDR3 protein: CASSLMGTSGYNEQFF; CDR3 DNA: TGTGCCAGCAGCTTAATGGGGACTAGCGGGTACAATGAGCAGTTCTTC
D gene: TRBD1; clone size: few; J gene: TRBJ1-6; V gene: TRBV27; CDR3 protein: CASSFQGTGSSSPLHF; CDR3 DNA: TGTGCCAGCAGTTTCCAAGGGACAGGGAGTAGTTCACCCCTCCACTTT
D gene: NA; clone size: few; J gene: TRBJ2-1; V gene: TRBV4-3; CDR3 protein: CASSQIQGNEQFF; CDR3 DNA: TGCGCCAGCAGCCAAATCCAGGGTAATGAGCAGTTCTTC
D gene: NA; clone size: few; J gene: TRBJ2-1; V gene: TRBV27; CDR3 protein: CASNLSGDSYNEQFF; CDR3 DNA: TGTGCCAGCAATTTGTCCGGGGATTCCTACAATGAGCAGTTCTTC
D gene: NA; clone size: once; J gene: TRBJ1-6; V gene: TRBV30; CDR3 protein: CAWITTGARYSYNSPLHF; CDR3 DNA: TGTGCCTGGATAACGACCGGAGCACGGTACTCCTATAATTCACCCCTCCACTTT
D gene: TRBD1; clone size: NA; J gene: TRBJ1-6; V gene: TRBV7-9; CDR3 protein: CASRMGQGVYNSPLHF; CDR3 DNA: TGTGCCAGCAGAATGGGACAGGGAGTCTATAATTCACCCCTCCACTTT
D gene: TRBD2; clone size: NA; J gene: TRBJ2-1; V gene: TRBV28; CDR3 protein: CASAPGLAGVGEQFF; CDR3 DNA: TGTGCCAGTGCACCAGGACTAGCGGGAGTGGGTGAGCAGTTCTTC
D gene: TRBD1; clone size: NA; J gene: TRBJ2-5; V gene: TRBV5-1; CDR3 protein: CASSFGQGLETQYF; CDR3 DNA: TGCGCCAGCAGCTTTGGACAGGGCTTGGAGACCCAGTACTTC
D gene: TRBD1; clone size: NA; J gene: TRBJ2-7; V gene: TRBV4-1; CDR3 protein: CASSPKTGLNYEQYF; CDR3 DNA: TGCGCCAGCAGCCCAAAGACAGGGCTCAACTACGAGCAGTACTTC
D gene: TRBD1; clone size: few; J gene: TRBJ1-2; V gene: TRBV5-6; CDR3 protein: CASSLVGQGGGYTF; CDR3 DNA: TGTGCCAGCAGCTTGGTTGGACAGGGGGGTGGCTACACCTTC
D gene: TRBD1; clone size: NA; J gene: TRBJ1-6; V gene: TRBV5-4; CDR3 protein: CASNLDRGNSPLHF; CDR3 DNA: TGTGCCAGCAACCTGGACAGGGGAAATTCACCCCTCCACTTT
D gene: NA; clone size: NA; J gene: TRBJ2-7; V gene: TRBV25-1; CDR3 protein: CASGGSYEQYF; CDR3 DNA: TGTGCCAGCGGGGGGTCCTACGAGCAGTACTTC
D gene: NA; clone size: NA; J gene: TRBJ1-2; V gene: TRBV18; CDR3 protein: CASSPSGQSQPRGYGYTF; CDR3 DNA: TGTGCCAGCTCACCCAGTGGACAGTCCCAGCCCCGGGGCTATGGCTACACCTTC
D gene: NA; clone size: NA; J gene: TRBJ1-6; V gene: TRBV6-5; CDR3 protein: CASSYSQGGNSPLHF; CDR3 DNA: TGTGCCAGCAGTTACTCGCAGGGTGGTAATTCACCCCTCCACTTT
D gene: NA; clone size: NA; J gene: TRBJ2-1; V gene: TRBV7-8; CDR3 protein: CASSKIVNEQFF; CDR3 DNA: TGTGCCAGCAGCAAAATAGTAAATGAGCAGTTCTTC
D gene: NA; clone size: NA; J gene: TRBJ2-2; V gene: TRBV18; CDR3 protein: CASSPNTGSGELFF; CDR3 DNA: TGTGCCAGCTCACCAAACACAGGGTCCGGGGAGCTGTTTTTT
D gene: NA; clone size: NA; J gene: TRBJ1-3; V gene: TRBV19; CDR3 protein: CASSALPQGSSSGNTIYF; CDR3 DNA: TGTGCCAGTAGTGCATTACCGCAGGGGTCGTCCTCTGGAAACACCATATATTTT
D gene: TRBD1; clone size: many; J gene: TRBJ2-2; V gene: TRBV24-1; CDR3 protein: CATRGGRGTGELFF; CDR3 DNA: TGTGCCACCAGAGGGGGCAGGGGCACCGGGGAGCTGTTTTTT
D gene: TRBD2; clone size: few; J gene: TRBJ2-1; V gene: TRBV7-9; CDR3 protein: CASSLGSGRPHNEQFF; CDR3 DNA: TGTGCCAGCAGCTTAGGTAGCGGGAGGCCGCACAATGAGCAGTTCTTC
D gene: TRBD1; clone size: NA; J gene: TRBJ2-3; V gene: TRBV7-9; CDR3 protein: CASSPKDRAKDTQYF; CDR3 DNA: TGTGCCAGCAGCCCAAAGGACAGGGCTAAAGATACGCAGTATTTT